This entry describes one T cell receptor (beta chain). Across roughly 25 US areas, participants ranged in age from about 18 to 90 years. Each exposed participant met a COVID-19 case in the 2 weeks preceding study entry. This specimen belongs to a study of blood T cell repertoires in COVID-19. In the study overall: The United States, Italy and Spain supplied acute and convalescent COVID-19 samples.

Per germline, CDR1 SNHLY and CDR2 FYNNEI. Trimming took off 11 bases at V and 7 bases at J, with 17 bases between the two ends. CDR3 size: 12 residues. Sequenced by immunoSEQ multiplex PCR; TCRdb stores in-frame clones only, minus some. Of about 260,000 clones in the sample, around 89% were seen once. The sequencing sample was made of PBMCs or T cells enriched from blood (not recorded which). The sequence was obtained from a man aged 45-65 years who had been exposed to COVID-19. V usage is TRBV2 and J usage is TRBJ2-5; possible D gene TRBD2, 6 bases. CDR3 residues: CAGGTYGATQYF. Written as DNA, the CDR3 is TGTGCCGGAGGGACCTATGGTGCGACCCAGTACTTC.